The 15 T cell receptor beta chains given below trace back to one sample, sequenced in a study of identical twins. One entry per CDR3 protein results from TCRdb running MiXCR on the 5' RACE reads. The table has some 250,000 distinct CDR3 sequences, 5.5% to 7.5% seen once. The data were also submitted as part of a second study, on T cells expressing NK-cell markers.

The specimen sequenced was CD8+ T cells sorted from blood. The receptors here all came from a woman under 30 in good health.

The chain recombines TRBV13 with TRBJ2-7, with TRBD2 identical over 7 bases. The V gene's germline CDR1 is PRHDT and CDR2 FYEKMQ (reference sequence). V lost 4 bases to trimming and J lost 5 bases; unmatched junction nucleotides: 14. This CDR3 has 16 residues. The CDR3: CASSYRDGREEHEQYF. The CDR3 bases are TGTGCCAGCAGCTATCGGGATGGCCGGGAGGAACACGAGCAGTACTTC.

In its sample, this clonotype was seen a few times. The chain carries TRBV12-3 or TRBV12-4 and TRBJ1-1, with no clear D. Trimming took off 4 bases at V and 4 bases at J, with 16 bases between the two ends. There are 15 residues in the CDR3. CDR3 loop: CASSYNLGVTTEAFF. The CDR3 bases are TGTGCCAGCAGTTACAACCTTGGGGTTACCACTGAAGCTTTCTTT.

This clonotype was counted between two and nine times. The chain uses TRBV15 and TRBJ2-7, with 14 bases that match TRBD2. Germline V gives CDR1 LNHNV, CDR2 YYDKDF (reference sequence). V shed 8 bases and J 3 bases; nucleotides not matched to a gene: 3. The length of the CDR3 is 14 residues. In nucleotides, the CDR3 is TGTGCCACCCAGGGGACTAGCGGGAGCTACGAGCAGTACTTC. Translating gives CATQGTSGSYEQYF.

The chain joins TRBV9 to TRBJ2-7; 10 bases map to TRBD1. The V gene's germline CDR1 is SGDLS and CDR2 YYNGEE. V was pared by 0 bases and J by 3 bases, with 6 bases of the junction left unmatched. The CDR3 is 16 residues long. CDR3 sequence reads: CASSVGGGQGFYEQYF. The CDR3 DNA reads as TGTGCCAGCAGCGTAGGAGGGGGACAGGGGTTCTACGAGCAGTACTTC.

This clonotype was observed a few times. This rearrangement joins TRBV10-3 to TRBJ1-2; D might be TRBD1 (6 bases). The V and J ends lost 8 bases and 3 bases respectively, with 10 bases between them. The CDR3 extends over 12 amino acids. From germline, CDR1 is ENHRY and CDR2 SYGVKD. The CDR3 loop is CAIPGAHYGYTF. The CDR3 DNA is TGTGCCATCCCGGGGGCTCACTATGGCTACACCTTC.

This clonotype occurred a few times. V and J are TRBV6-5 and TRBJ2-3; 10 nucleotides match TRBD2. Germline trimming cut 2 bases from V and 5 bases from J; bases unmatched to any gene: 10. This CDR3 comprises 17 residues. Germline V lookup: CDR1 MNHEY, CDR2 SVGAGI. This CDR3 reads CASSYPKLLAGGDTQYF. Written as DNA, the CDR3 is TGTGCCAGCAGTTACCCGAAGCTGTTAGCGGGAGGAGATACGCAGTATTTT.

This clonotype was counted at least ten times. CDR3 amino acids: CASSLRDHTYNEQFF. CDR3 sequence (DNA): TGTGCCAGCAGCCTCCGGGACCACACCTACAATGAGCAGTTCTTC. J is TRBJ2-1 and V is TRBV7-2; D could derive from TRBD1 or TRBD2 (5 bases each). V was trimmed by 5 bases and J by 2 bases, leaving 13 bases between them. This CDR3 has 15 amino acids. Germline lookup yields CDR1 SGHTA and CDR2 FQGNSA.

The gene calls are TRBV20-1 and TRBJ1-1; D might be TRBD1 (6 bases). The V and J ends lost 7 bases and 1 base respectively, with 13 bases between them. This CDR3 is 13 amino acids long. Per germline, CDR1 DFQATT and CDR2 SNEGSKA (reference sequence). This CDR3 reads CSGGAPENTEAFF. CDR3 DNA: TGCAGTGGGGGGGCCCCTGAGAACACTGAAGCTTTCTTT.

This clonotype came up a few times. The chain employs TRBV5-1 and TRBJ2-7, with 7 bases identical to TRBD2. The V gene end was trimmed by 4 bases and the J gene end by 0 bases; junction bases not matched to a gene: 7. The CDR3 runs 15 residues. Germline CDR1 SGHRS, CDR2 YFSETQ. This CDR3 reads CASSPGRTSSYEQYF. The CDR3 DNA sequence: TGCGCCAGCAGCCCGGGTAGGACTAGCTCCTACGAGCAGTACTTC. Variable domain in full (rest from reference TRBV5-1 and TRBJ2-7): KAGVTQTPRYLIKTRGQQVTLSCSPISGHRSVSWYQQTPGQGLQFLFEYFSETQRNKGNFPGRFSGRQFSNSRSEMNVSTLELGDSALYLCASSPGRTSSYEQYFGPGTRLTVT.

About this clonotype itself: At one end the junction does not follow the germline gene, possibly because of a read error. The chain uses TRBV4-1 and TRBJ1-1; D is unresolved. Germline V gene lookup returns CDR1 MGHRA and CDR2 YSYEKL. The CDR3 runs to 13 residues. The chain's CDR3 is CASNQALNTEAFF. CDR3 nucleotide sequence: TGCGCCAGCAACCAAGCATTGAACACTGAAGCTTTCTTT.

This clonotype occurred a few times. The rearrangement joins TRBV29-1 to TRBJ1-1, with D perhaps TRBD1 (6 bases). Germline CDR1 SQVTM, CDR2 ANQGSEA. The CDR3 loop spans 14 amino acids. The V gene lost 4 bases and the J gene lost 5 bases, with 17 bases spanning the gap. The CDR3 is CSVAGVEAWTEAFF. In DNA, the CDR3 is TGCAGCGTTGCAGGGGTCGAGGCGTGGACTGAAGCTTTCTTT.

This clonotype appeared many times. The chain uses TRBV27 and TRBJ2-5, with 7 bases that match TRBD1. The V gene end was trimmed by 3 bases and the J gene end by 2 bases; junction bases not matched to a gene: 6. Germline V gene sequence: CDR1 MNHEY, CDR2 SMNVEV (reference sequence). The CDR3 runs to 15 residues. For the CDR3, the DNA is TGTGCCAGCAGTTTCTTACCGGGACAGCAAGAGACCCAGTACTTC. This gives the protein CASSFLPGQQETQYF.

The V and J genes are TRBV25-1 and TRBJ2-7; D may correspond to TRBD1 or TRBD2 (5 bases each). The germline CDR1 and CDR2 sequences are MGHDK and SYGVNS. CDR3 size: 17 residues. V lost 1 base and J 2 bases, leaving 18 bases between the germline ends. In DNA form, the CDR3 reads TGTGCCAGCAGTGAATTGCCGGGACCCGTTGGGGCCTACGAGCAGTACTTC. Translating it yields CASSELPGPVGAYEQYF.

This clonotype was counted only a few times. The chain combines TRBV25-1 with TRBJ1-4; the D is unclear. This CDR3 has 16 residues. Germline CDR1 and CDR2: MGHDK and SYGVNS. With 0 bases removed from V and 2 bases from J, the gap between germline ends came to 10 bases. The CDR3 spells CASSEYSADTNEKLFF. CDR3 sequence (DNA): TGTGCCAGCAGTGAATACTCCGCGGACACTAATGAAAAACTGTTTTTT.

The sample holds a few counts of this clonotype. V and J are TRBV20-1 and TRBJ2-7; 8 nucleotides line up with TRBD1. This CDR3 has 15 residues. The ends lost 0 bases at V and 3 bases at J; junction bases unmatched: 7. Germline V lookup: CDR1 DFQATT, CDR2 SNEGSKA (reference sequence). CDR3 sequence: CSARESTGAYYEQYF. Written as DNA, the CDR3 is TGCAGTGCTAGAGAATCGACAGGGGCTTACTACGAGCAGTACTTC.